This paragraph reports one T cell receptor (beta chain). The antigen is unknown. The record originates from a study of vaccination and CD4 T cells after COVID-19. The overall study: Stimulation of the cells used overlapping spike peptide pools from SARS-CoV-2 and from the common cold coronaviruses HCoV-NL63, HCoV-OC43 and HCoV-229E.

At the Johns Hopkins FTIC core, DNA taken from cultured CD4+ T cells was sequenced by way of the Oncomine TCR Beta short-read assay. TCRdb reprocessed the PCR reads via MiXCR and lists one record per CDR3 protein. This sample carries approximately 21,000 distinct CDR3 sequences, 43% of them seen once, and the ten largest clones take approximately 4.9%. Documented time point: late sampling 161 to 241 days after vaccination in a few convalescent patients. Regarding treatment: roughly 10-day PBMC culture with coronavirus spike peptide pools or control peptides (ViraFEST assay). The CDR3 has 17 amino acids. The V gene end was trimmed by 4 bases and the J gene end by 2 bases; junction bases not matched to a gene: 9. Germline CDR1 and CDR2: MNHEY and SMNVEV (reference sequence).

The receptor was isolated from a human donor who had recovered from COVID-19. The genes are TRBV27 and TRBJ2-1; 9 bases map to TRBD2. The sample consisted of CD4+ T cells from blood, cultured in vitro, taken about 7 months after SARS-CoV-2 vaccination. The CDR3 DNA follows: TGTGCCAGCAGTTCCCTATCTTCTAGCGGGGCCTACAATGAGCAGTTCTTC. Residues: CASSSLSSSGAYNEQFF.